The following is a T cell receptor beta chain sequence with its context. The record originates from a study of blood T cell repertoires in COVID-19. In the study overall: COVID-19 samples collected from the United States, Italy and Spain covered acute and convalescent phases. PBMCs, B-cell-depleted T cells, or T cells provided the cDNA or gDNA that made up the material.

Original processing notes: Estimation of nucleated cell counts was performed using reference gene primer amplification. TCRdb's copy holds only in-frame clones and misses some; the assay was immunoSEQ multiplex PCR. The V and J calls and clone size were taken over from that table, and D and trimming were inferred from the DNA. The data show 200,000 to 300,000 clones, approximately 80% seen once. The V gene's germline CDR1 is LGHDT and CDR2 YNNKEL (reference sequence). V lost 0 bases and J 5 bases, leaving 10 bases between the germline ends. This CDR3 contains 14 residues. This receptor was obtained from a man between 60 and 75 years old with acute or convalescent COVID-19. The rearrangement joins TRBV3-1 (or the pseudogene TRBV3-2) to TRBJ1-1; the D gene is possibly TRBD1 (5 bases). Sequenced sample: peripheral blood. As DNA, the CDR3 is TGTGCCAGCAGCCAAGAATGGGGGGTGACTGAAGCTTTCTTT. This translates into CASSQEWGVTEAFF.